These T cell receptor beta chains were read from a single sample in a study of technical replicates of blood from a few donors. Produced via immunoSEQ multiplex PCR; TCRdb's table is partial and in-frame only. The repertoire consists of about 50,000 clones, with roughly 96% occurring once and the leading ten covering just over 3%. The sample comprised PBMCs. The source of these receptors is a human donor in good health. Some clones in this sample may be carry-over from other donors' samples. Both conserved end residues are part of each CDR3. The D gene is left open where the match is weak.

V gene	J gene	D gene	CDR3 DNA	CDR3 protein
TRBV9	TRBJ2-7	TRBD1	TGTGCCAGCAGCCCCAGGTGGGGGACAGGGCCCTACGAGCAGTACTTC	CASSPRWGTGPYEQYF
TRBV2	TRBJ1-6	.	TGTGCCAGCAGTGGGGAGAATTCACCCCTCCACTTT	CASSGENSPLHF
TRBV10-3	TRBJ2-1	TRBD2	TGTGCCATCAGTGGGGGACTAGCGGGAGGGAAGGATGAGCAGTTCTTC	CAISGGLAGGKDEQFF
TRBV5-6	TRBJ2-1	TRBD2	TGTGCCAGCAGCTCGGATGCCGGGACTAGCTACAATGAGCAGTTCTTC	CASSSDAGTSYNEQFF
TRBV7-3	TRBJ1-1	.	TGTGCCAGCAGCTTAATTATCGGGAGTGAAGCTTTCTTT	CASSLIIGSEAFF
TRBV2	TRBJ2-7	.	TGTGCCAGCAGTCCAAGAGGGTCCGAGCAGTACTTC	CASSPRGSEQYF
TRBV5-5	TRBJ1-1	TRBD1	TGTGCCAGCAGCCCGACAGGGAGGAACACTGAAGCTTTCTTT	CASSPTGRNTEAFF
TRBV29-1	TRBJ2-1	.	TGCAGCGCTGATACGGGAGTTCTTCATGAGCAGTTCTTC	CSADTGVLHEQFF
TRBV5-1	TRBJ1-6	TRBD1	TGCGCCAGCAGCCTGGGACAGTACTCCTATAATTCACCCCTCCACTTT	CASSLGQYSYNSPLHF
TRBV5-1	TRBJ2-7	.	TGCGCCAGCAGCTTTTGGGATAGCGGCGAGCAGTACTTC	CASSFWDSGEQYF
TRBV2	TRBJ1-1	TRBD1	TGTGCCAGCAGCTCACAGGACAGGGGCACTGAAGCTTTCTTT	CASSSQDRGTEAFF
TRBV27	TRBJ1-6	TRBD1	TGTGCCAGCAGACAGTACAGGGGGGGCTCCTATAATTCACCCCTCCACTTT	CASRQYRGGSYNSPLHF
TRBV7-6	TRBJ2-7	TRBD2	TGTGCCAGCAGCTTAGGGACTAGCGGGGGGGCCTCCTACGAGCAGTACTTC	CASSLGTSGGASYEQYF
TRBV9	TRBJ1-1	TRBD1	TGTGCCAGCAGCGTACACGCCGCACAGGGGGCACCTGAAGCTTTCTTT	CASSVHAAQGAPEAFF
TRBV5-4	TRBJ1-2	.	TGTGCCAGCAGCCTGGACAGCAACTATGGCTACACCTTC	CASSLDSNYGYTF
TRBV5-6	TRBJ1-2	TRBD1	TGTGCCAGCAGAACGACAGGGCGCTATGGCTACACCTTC	CASRTTGRYGYTF
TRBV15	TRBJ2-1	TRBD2	TGTGCCACCAGCAGAGATTTAGCGGGGTCCTACAATGAGCAGTTCTTC	CATSRDLAGSYNEQFF
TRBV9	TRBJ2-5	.	TGTGCCAGCAGCGTCCGACACTCGTCGGAAGAGACCCAGTACTTC	CASSVRHSSEETQYF
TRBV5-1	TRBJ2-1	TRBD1	TGCGCCAGCAGCTTGGCCGGGACAGGAAGATACAATGAGCAGTTCTTC	CASSLAGTGRYNEQFF
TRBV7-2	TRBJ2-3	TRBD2	TGTGCCAGCAGCGGAAGACTAGCGGGGGCCACAGATACGCAGTATTTT	CASSGRLAGATDTQYF